Listed below are T cell receptor beta chains from one sample, sequenced in a study of T cell repertoires and HLA-DP antigens. These receptors have no identified antigens. Sequencing used immunoSEQ multiplex PCR; TCRdb keeps in-frame clones, though not all of them. The repertoire consists of some 110,000 clones, with 80% to 95% occurring once and the leading ten covering over 0.25%. Material: CD4+ T cells from PBMCs. These receptor sequences come from a woman between 18 and 29 years old in good health and CMV-seronegative. CDR3s include the opening cysteine and the closing phenylalanine or tryptophan. D genes are given only for firm matches. Part of the rows lack a size; the others show once, few, many or a class for expanded clones.

>-|-|TRBV7-9|TRBJ1-4
CASSFGSPATNEKLFF
TGTGCCAGCAGCTTCGGGAGCCCGGCAACTAATGAAAAACTGTTTTTT
>-|-|TRBV11-2|TRBJ1-4
CASSPGGSVYEKLFF
TGTGCCAGCAGCCCGGGGGGCAGCGTGTATGAAAAACTGTTTTTT
>-|-|TRBV6-5|TRBJ1-5
CASSYGARNQPQHF
TGTGCCAGCAGTTACGGGGCTCGGAATCAGCCCCAGCATTTT
>-|TRBD1|TRBV6-5|TRBJ1-5
CASSYGRGPGQPQHF
TGTGCCAGCAGTTACGGCAGGGGGCCTGGTCAGCCCCAGCATTTT
>-|-|TRBV9|TRBJ2-3
CASSVGRGHTDTQYF
TGTGCCAGCAGCGTAGGGCGGGGACACACAGATACGCAGTATTTT
>-|TRBD2|TRBV19|TRBJ2-1
CASNQREGISYNEQFF
TGTGCCAGTAATCAGCGGGAGGGGATCTCCTACAATGAGCAGTTCTTC
>once|TRBD2|TRBV28|TRBJ2-1
CASSTGREDEQFF
TGTGCCAGCAGTACCGGGAGGGAGGATGAGCAGTTCTTC
>-|-|TRBV12-5|TRBJ2-1
CASGPRLGYNEQFF
TGTGCTAGTGGTCCAAGACTAGGCTACAATGAGCAGTTCTTC
>-|-|TRBV5-6|TRBJ2-3
CASSLVTQGGGPTDTQYF
TGTGCCAGCAGCTTGGTGACACAGGGAGGGGGCCCCACAGATACGCAGTATTTT
>-|TRBD1|TRBV29-1|TRBJ1-5
CSVAGTGYSNQPQHF
TGCAGCGTCGCCGGGACAGGCTATAGCAATCAGCCCCAGCATTTT
>few|-|TRBV6-5|TRBJ2-3
CASSYSRSTDTQYF
TGTGCCAGCAGTTACTCCAGAAGCACAGATACGCAGTATTTT
>-|TRBD2|TRBV7-3|TRBJ2-1
CASSLQLAGGNEQFF
TGTGCCAGCAGCTTACAACTAGCGGGGGGCAATGAGCAGTTCTTC
>-|-|TRBV19|TRBJ2-1
CASSIGGLNEQFF
TGTGCCAGTAGTATAGGAGGGTTAAATGAGCAGTTCTTC
>-|-|TRBV6-5|TRBJ2-7
CASSGRAVAYEQYF
TGTGCCAGCAGTGGCCGGGCAGTAGCCTACGAGCAGTACTTC
>-|-|TRBV28|TRBJ2-7
CASSLGGRGSYEQYF
TGTGCCAGCAGTTTAGGTGGGAGGGGGTCCTACGAGCAGTACTTC
>medium-sized|TRBD1|TRBV19|TRBJ1-2
CASSTGPGGAYGYTF
TGTGCCAGTAGTACCGGGCCAGGGGGCGCCTATGGCTACACCTTC
>once|-|TRBV6-6|TRBJ1-5
CASNLGGGPQHF
TGTGCCAGCAACCTCGGTGGCGGGCCCCAGCATTTT
>-|TRBD2|TRBV7-2|TRBJ2-1
CASSPRGSSYNEQFF
TGTGCCAGCAGCCCGCGGGGGAGCTCCTACAATGAGCAGTTCTTC
>-|TRBD1|TRBV23-1|TRBJ2-6
CASSQMGAGGAFRANVLTF
TGCGCCAGCAGTCAAATGGGGGCAGGGGGCGCGTTCCGGGCCAACGTCCTGACTTTC
>-|TRBD1|TRBV29-1|TRBJ2-6
CSVAGQGGTNVLTF
TGCAGCGTGGCAGGACAGGGAGGAACCAACGTCCTGACTTTC
>-|-|TRBV13|TRBJ2-1
CASSSSGVDEQFF
TGTGCCAGCAGCTCTTCCGGCGTGGATGAGCAGTTCTTC
>-|-|TRBV5-4|TRBJ2-3
CASSLPQGHPTDTQYF
TGTGCCAGCAGCTTGCCACAGGGCCACCCCACAGATACGCAGTATTTT
>-|-|TRBV5-1|TRBJ1-1
CASTRRGGDTEAFF
TGCGCCAGCACCCGGAGGGGGGGGGACACTGAAGCTTTCTTT
>-|TRBD2|TRBV11-2|TRBJ2-7
CASSLGGASGNLYEQYF
TGTGCCAGCAGCTTAGGGGGGGCTAGCGGGAACCTATACGAGCAGTACTTC
>-|-|TRBV19|TRBJ2-7
CASSTRGALLGEQYF
TGTGCCAGTAGTACGCGGGGAGCCCTCCTAGGCGAGCAGTACTTC
>-|-|TRBV9|TRBJ1-1
CASSTRQMNTEAFF
TGTGCCAGCAGCACGCGGCAGATGAACACTGAAGCTTTCTTT
>-|TRBD1|TRBV7-7|TRBJ2-1
CASSPGQGVYNEQFF
TGTGCTAGCAGCCCGGGACAGGGGGTTTACAATGAGCAGTTCTTC
>-|-|TRBV9|TRBJ1-2
CASSALGGRYYGYTF
TGTGCCAGCAGCGCTTTGGGGGGGCGGTACTATGGCTACACCTTC
>-|TRBD2|TRBV9|TRBJ2-1
CASSVGPPSGRGNEQFF
TGTGCCAGCAGCGTAGGGCCCCCTAGCGGGAGGGGTAATGAGCAGTTCTTC
>-|TRBD2|TRBV7-9|TRBJ2-3
CASSPARGSADTQYF
TGTGCCAGCAGTCCGGCCCGCGGGAGCGCAGATACGCAGTATTTT
>-|-|TRBV4-1|TRBJ1-2
CASSQVSGRSLGYTF
TGCGCCAGCAGCCAAGTCTCAGGGAGGTCTCTAGGCTACACCTTC
>once|-|TRBV5-4|TRBJ1-3
CASSEGIAGNTIYF
TGTGCCAGCAGCGAGGGGATCGCCGGAAACACCATATATTTT
>-|TRBD2|TRBV4-1|TRBJ2-1
CASSPGLAGGRSYNEQFF
TGCGCCAGCAGCCCGGGACTAGCGGGGGGGCGCTCCTACAATGAGCAGTTCTTC
>-|TRBD2|TRBV19|TRBJ2-1
CASSSSALAGVVNEQFF
TGTGCCAGTAGTTCCTCCGCACTAGCGGGAGTAGTGAATGAGCAGTTCTTC
>-|-|TRBV6-4|TRBJ2-2
CASSSRGSNTGELFF
TGTGCCAGCAGCAGCCGGGGCTCGAACACCGGGGAGCTGTTTTTT
>-|-|TRBV25-1|TRBJ2-6
CASSEAGANVLTF
TGTGCCAGCAGTGAGGCTGGGGCCAACGTCCTGACTTTC
>-|TRBD1|TRBV6-1|TRBJ1-2
CASSERYRGEGYTF
TGTGCCAGCAGTGAACGTTACAGGGGGGAGGGCTACACCTTC
>-|-|TRBV27|TRBJ2-7
CASSVGQPYEQYF
TGTGCCAGCAGTGTTGGACAGCCCTACGAGCAGTACTTC
>once|TRBD2|TRBV5-1|TRBJ2-5
CASSLPREGRETQYF
TGCGCCAGCAGCTTGCCGCGGGAGGGCCGAGAGACCCAGTACTTC
>once|-|TRBV2|TRBJ1-5
CASRSRASNQPQHF
TGTGCCAGCAGGTCGCGCGCTAGCAATCAGCCCCAGCATTTT
>-|TRBD1|TRBV10-3|TRBJ1-4
CATGTGTTLFF
TGTGCCACCGGGACAGGGACGACACTGTTTTTT